These 13 T cell receptor beta chains came from one sample sequenced in a study of blood T cell dynamics during melanoma immunotherapy. TCRdb keeps only in-frame clones here, not all; method: immunoSEQ multiplex PCR. The profile shows more than 10,000 clones, roughly 86% of them singletons. Described time point: pre-treatment baseline. Sequences were derived from blood, sampled from a patient treated with checkpoint blockade. The receptors were sampled from a human donor with melanoma.

This clone showed up just once. This chain connects TRBV7-2 to TRBJ2-5; D gene ambiguous. CDR1 and CDR2 from the germline V gene are SGHTA and FQGNSA. Trimming stripped 1 base from V and 2 bases from J, with 8 bases between. CDR3 size: 14 residues. The DNA for the CDR3 is TGTGCCAGCAGCTTAGGACTGTTTCAAGAGACCCAGTACTTC. Translation gives CASSLGLFQETQYF.

V and J are TRBV19 and TRBJ2-5; TRBD1 is a possible D gene (6 bases). The DNA end favors TRBJ2-7, so the J call may be wrong. Germline CDR1 LNHDA, CDR2 SQIVND (reference sequence). The CDR3 is 14 residues long. CDR3 sequence reads: CASSRMDSSYEQYF. In DNA form, the CDR3 reads TGTGCCAGTAGTCGTATGGACAGCTCCTACGAGCAGTACTTC.

The CDR3 DNA sequence: TGTGCCAGCAGCTTAGTGGGGGAGTGGACTCAGCCCCAGCATTTT. Its translation: CASSLVGEWTQPQHF. The chain employs TRBV7-2 and TRBJ1-5; tentatively, D is TRBD1 (5 bases). V was shortened by 1 base and J by 6 bases, with 13 bases between the two germline ends. The CDR3 totals 15 residues. In germline, CDR1 is SGHTA, CDR2 FQGNSA. The full variable domain, completed using reference TRBV7-2 and TRBJ1-5, is GAGVSQSPSNKVTEKGKDVELRCDPISGHTALYWYRQSLGQGLEFLIYFQGNSAPDKSGLPSDRFSAERTGGSVSTLTIQRTQQEDSAVYLCASSLVGEWTQPQHFGDGTRLSIL.

The gene calls are TRBV6-6 and TRBJ2-1; TRBD2 agrees at 14 bases. The CDR3 has 15 residues. Germline trimming cut 8 bases from V and 8 bases from J; bases unmatched to any gene: 8. From germline, CDR1 is MNHNY and CDR2 SVGAGI (reference sequence). In DNA, the CDR3 is TGTGCCAGCTGGACTAGCGGGGGGTTAACGTATGAGCAGTTCTTC. It specifies CASWTSGGLTYEQFF.

The count of this clone is one. The chain carries TRBV15 and TRBJ2-2, with 11 bases identical to TRBD2. The CDR3 runs 17 residues. Germline V gene data show CDR1 as LNHNV and CDR2 as YYDKDF (reference sequence). V dropped 1 base and J dropped 5; count of bases not matched to a gene: 6. CDR3 in DNA: TGTGCCACCAGCAGAGGGATTAGCGGGGGGGCAACCGGGGAGCTGTTTTTT. Its protein is CATSRGISGGATGELFF.

The chain is built from TRBV27 and TRBJ1-2; D unclear. The V and J ends lost 6 bases and 4 bases respectively, with 24 bases between them. The CDR3 length is 17 residues. CDR1 is MNHEY, CDR2 SMNVEV, per germline (reference sequence). CDR3 sequence: CASRRDMRGESTYGYTF. The CDR3 DNA reads TGTGCCAGCAGGAGAGACATGAGAGGCGAATCGACCTATGGCTACACCTTC.

This CDR3 is CASSKERTGGPYEQYF. CDR3 nucleotides: TGTGCCAGCAGCAAAGAGAGGACAGGGGGGCCCTACGAGCAGTACTTC. This chain uses TRBV21-1 with TRBJ2-7; TRBD1 is taken as the D call from the table, unchecked against the DNA. TRBV21-1 is reported as a pseudogene. The CDR3 length is 16 residues.

The chain has TRBV6-1 and TRBJ1-4; weak D call: TRBD1 (5 bases). The CDR3 covers 17 residues. Germline lookup yields CDR1 MNHNS and CDR2 SASEGT. V was cut by 1 base and J by 7 bases, with 19 bases left in between. The CDR3 region has the DNA TGTGCCAGCAGTGAAGTGATGTCGGGGGGATGGGGTGAAAAACTGTTTTTT. Encoded protein: CASSEVMSGGWGEKLFF.

CDR3 in amino acids: CASSLLSGGASTDTQYF. CDR3 in DNA: TGTGCCAGCAGCTTACTTAGCGGGGGTGCTAGCACAGATACGCAGTATTTT. This chain uses TRBV11-2 with TRBJ2-3; TRBD2 matches at 9 bases. Germline CDR1 SGHAT, CDR2 FQNNGV. This CDR3 comprises 17 residues. With V trimmed by 2 bases and J by 0 bases, 6 bases remained unmatched.

The rearrangement joins TRBV7-8 to TRBJ1-2, with 9 bases lining up with TRBD1. The CDR3 contains 15 residues. Germline CDR1 is SGHVS and CDR2 is FQNEAQ. Unmatched junction bases numbered 12, after V lost 5 bases and J lost 8 bases. Written as DNA, the CDR3 is TGTGCCAGCAGCCCCCTACAACAGGGGGCGCGAGGCTACACCTTC. Its translation: CASSPLQQGARGYTF.

This chain links TRBV7-2 with TRBJ2-3; 14 bases fit TRBD2. Germline V gene sequence: CDR1 SGHTA, CDR2 FQGNSA. The CDR3 consists of 15 residues. The ends lost 5 bases at V and 13 bases at J; junction bases unmatched: 11. The CDR3 nucleotides read TGTGCCAGCAGCCCCGGACTAGCGGGGGGCGGAGTGAAGTATTTT. Translated: CASSPGLAGGGVKYF.

The rearrangement links TRBV28 to TRBJ2-3; perhaps TRBD1 as D (6 bases). Germline loops: CDR1 MDHEN, CDR2 SYDVKM. Between the trimmed V and J ends, which lost 1 base and 4 bases, there was a span of 12 bases. The CDR3 is 15 amino acids. CDR3 amino acids: CASSLYRAGADTQYF. DNA for the CDR3: TGTGCCAGCAGTTTATACAGGGCTGGAGCAGATACGCAGTATTTT. The full variable domain, in which reference TRBV28 and TRBJ2-3 provide the parts outside the CDR3, is DVKVTQSSRYLVKRTGEKVFLECVQDMDHENMFWYRQDPGLGLRLIYFSYDVKMKEKGDIPEGYSVSREKKERFSLILESASTNQTSMYLCASSLYRAGADTQYFGPGTRLTVL.

The V and J genes are TRBV4-1 and TRBJ1-4, with 9 nucleotides matching TRBD1. The CDR3 has 15 residues. Looked up from germline, CDR1 is MGHRA and CDR2 is YSYEKL. J was trimmed by 8 bases and V by 4 bases; bases with no gene match: 8. The CDR3 region is CASSPRGDRDEKLFF. The CDR3 bases are TGCGCCAGCAGCCCAAGAGGGGACAGGGACGAAAAACTGTTTTTT.